What follows are 14 T cell receptor beta chains derived from one specimen sequenced in a study of blood T cell repertoires in COVID-19. Using immunoSEQ multiplex PCR, the repertoire was profiled, and TCRdb retains in-frame clones only, with some absent. The repertoire holds hundreds of thousands of clones, with around 89% as singletons. Input material: PBMCs or T cells enriched from blood (not recorded which). These receptors originate from a woman between 40 and 50 years old who had recovered from COVID-19.

This clone was detected only once. This chain joins TRBV19 and TRBJ2-1; weak D call: TRBD1 (6 bases). Germline-derived CDR1 and CDR2 are LNHDA and SQIVND (reference sequence). Trimming removed 0 bases from V and 4 bases from J, with 7 bases in between. This CDR3 is 14 amino acids long. CDR3 DNA: TGTGCCAGTAGTATAGAGGACAGTTACAATGAGCAGTTCTTC. This encodes CASSIEDSYNEQFF. Variable domain in full (rest from reference TRBV19 and TRBJ2-1): DGGITQSPKYLFRKEGQNVTLSCEQNLNHDAMYWYRQDPGQGLRLIYYSQIVNDFQKGDIAEGYSVSREKKESFPLTVTSAQKNPTAFYLCASSIEDSYNEQFFGPGTRLTVL.

This chain joins TRBV7-3 and TRBJ2-2, with D perhaps TRBD1 (5 bases). V lost 2 bases and J lost 7, with 8 bases in between. CDR1 and CDR2 from the germline V gene are SGHTA and FQGTGA. The CDR3 is 13 residues long. CDR3 loop: CASSLGRGGELFF. The CDR3 DNA follows: TGTGCCAGCAGCTTAGGAAGGGGCGGGGAGCTGTTTTTT.

The chain employs TRBV4-2 and TRBJ1-6; D gene uncertain. Germline V gene data show CDR1 as LGHNA and CDR2 as YNFKEQ. CDR3 length equals 16 residues. V gave up 0 bases and J gave up 8 bases, with 14 bases separating them. The CDR3 is CASSQEHVLGYSPLHF. The DNA for the CDR3 is TGTGCCAGCAGCCAAGAGCACGTACTCGGGTATTCACCCCTCCACTTT.

This clone turned up a few times. V usage is TRBV19 and J usage is TRBJ1-5, with TRBD1 matching over 7 bases. CDR3 length equals 14 residues. The germline gives CDR1 LNHDA, CDR2 SQIVND (reference sequence). The junction had 5 bases not matched to a gene; V was cut back by 9 bases and J by 0 bases. This CDR3 is CASVHRGSNQPQHF. The CDR3 coding sequence is TGTGCCAGCGTGCACAGGGGTAGCAATCAGCCCCAGCATTTT.

The chain couples TRBV9 to TRBJ1-2; TRBD1 is a possible D gene (6 bases). The CDR3 has 15 amino acids. Germline CDR1 and CDR2: SGDLS and YYNGEE. V was clipped by 3 bases and J by 4 bases, with 16 bases between them. This CDR3 is CASSAEAGTSYGYTF. In DNA form, the CDR3 reads TGTGCCAGCAGCGCCGAAGCCGGGACAAGCTATGGCTACACCTTC.

CDR3 residues: CASSISSSGGYEQYF. CDR3 DNA sequence: TGTGCCAGTAGTATATCTTCCAGCGGCGGCTACGAGCAGTACTTC. The chain couples TRBV19 to TRBJ2-7; perhaps TRBD2 as D (5 bases). In germline, CDR1 is LNHDA, CDR2 SQIVND (reference sequence). Trimming pared 2 bases from V and 3 bases from J, leaving 14 bases between. This CDR3 region has 15 residues.

The rearrangement uses TRBV7-2 and TRBJ1-1; TRBD1 matches 8 bases. The CDR3 has 15 amino acids. Trimming cost V 5 bases and J 1 base; bases outside gene matches: 6. Germline V lookup: CDR1 SGHTA, CDR2 FQGNSA. The CDR3 sequence is CASSPRGQKNTEAFF. CDR3 DNA: TGTGCCAGCAGCCCCAGGGGGCAAAAGAACACTGAAGCTTTCTTT.

V is TRBV9 and J is TRBJ2-7; TRBD2 matches 8 bases. The CDR3 totals 18 residues. J lost 4 bases, V lost 4 bases, and 19 bases had no gene match. Germline V gene lookup returns CDR1 SGDLS and CDR2 YYNGEE. CDR3 sequence: CASSPRAGATRGRYEQYF. CDR3 bases: TGTGCCAGCAGCCCTCGAGCGGGGGCCACGAGAGGGAGATACGAGCAGTACTTC. Full variable domain (rest looked up from reference TRBV9 and TRBJ2-7): DSGVTQTPKHLITATGQRVTLRCSPRSGDLSVYWYQQSLDQGLQFLIQYYNGEERAKGNILERFSAQQFPDLHSELNLSSLELGDSALYFCASSPRAGATRGRYEQYFGPGTRLTVT.

DNA of the CDR3: TGTGCCAGCAGTGAGTACGCGTTCACTGAAGCTTTCTTT. Translated: CASSEYAFTEAFF. The V call is TRBV6-4, the J call TRBJ1-1; D is unresolved. The V end lost 3 bases, the J end lost 4 bases, and 9 bases lay between the germline ends. Germline lookup yields CDR1 MRHNA and CDR2 SNTAGT. This CDR3 is 13 amino acids long.

This clone showed up just a few times. The genes are TRBV30 and TRBJ1-2; TRBD1 is a possible D gene (5 bases). Trimming pared 4 bases from V and 7 bases from J, leaving 13 bases between. Germline V gives CDR1 GTSNPN, CDR2 SVGIG (reference sequence). CDR3 length: 12 residues. The CDR3, as DNA: TGTGCCTGGACCCCCGGGGGACTTGGCTACACCTTC. As protein: CAWTPGGLGYTF. Complete variable domain (other parts from reference TRBV30 and TRBJ1-2): SQTIHQWPATLVQPVGSPLSLECTVEGTSNPNLYWYRQAAGRGLQLLFYSVGIGQISSEVPQNLSASRPQDRQFILSSKKLLLSDSGFYLCAWTPGGLGYTFGSGTRLTVV.

The V call is TRBV29-1, the J call TRBJ1-3; D call uncertain. The germline CDR1 and CDR2 sequences are SQVTM and ANQGSEA. The CDR3 extends over 13 amino acids. Trimming cost V 2 bases and J 2 bases, with 7 bases left between them. The CDR3 reads CSVEPGTGNTIYF. The CDR3 region has the DNA TGCAGCGTTGAACCGGGGACTGGAAACACCATATATTTT.

The rearrangement joins TRBV4-1 to TRBJ1-2; 7 nucleotides match TRBD1. The germline V gene has CDR1 MGHRA and CDR2 YSYEKL. Trimming removed 5 bases from V and 8 bases from J; junction bases left unmatched: 14. This CDR3 region has 15 residues. The CDR3 sequence: CASSNFDSGGRGYTF. The CDR3 DNA is TGCGCCAGCAGCAACTTCGACTCAGGGGGGAGAGGCTACACCTTC.

The V call is TRBV3-1 (or the pseudogene TRBV3-2), the J call TRBJ1-6; tentatively, D is TRBD1 (6 bases). The CDR3 sequence is 16 residues long. In germline, CDR1 is LGHDT, CDR2 YNNKEL (reference sequence). V lost 4 bases and J 9 bases, leaving 19 bases between the germline ends. Written as DNA, the CDR3 is TGTGCCAGCAGCCCCCGGGGGGCAGGGGTTGGTTCACCCCTCCACTTT. Residues: CASSPRGAGVGSPLHF.

The rearrangement links TRBV29-1 to TRBJ2-1, with 8 positions matching TRBD2. Trimming cost V 5 bases and J 0 bases; bases outside gene matches: 9. There are 16 residues in the CDR3. CDR1 SQVTM and CDR2 ANQGSEA come from the germline V gene. CDR3 coding DNA: TGCAGCGTTTCTAGAAGCGGGGGTCGCTCCTACAATGAGCAGTTCTTC. Its protein product is CSVSRSGGRSYNEQFF.